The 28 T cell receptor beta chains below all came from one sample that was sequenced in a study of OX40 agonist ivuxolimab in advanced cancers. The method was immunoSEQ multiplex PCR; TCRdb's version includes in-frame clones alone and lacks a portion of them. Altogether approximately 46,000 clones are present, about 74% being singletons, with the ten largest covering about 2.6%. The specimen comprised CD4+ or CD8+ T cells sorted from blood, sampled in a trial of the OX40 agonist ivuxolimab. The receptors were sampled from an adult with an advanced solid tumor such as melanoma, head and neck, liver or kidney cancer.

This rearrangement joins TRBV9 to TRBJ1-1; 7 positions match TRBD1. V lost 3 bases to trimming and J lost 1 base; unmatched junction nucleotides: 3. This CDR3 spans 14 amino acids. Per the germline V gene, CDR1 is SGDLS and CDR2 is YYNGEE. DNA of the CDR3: TGTGCCAGCAGCGGGGGACAGCCGAACACTGAAGCTTTCTTT. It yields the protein CASSGGQPNTEAFF.

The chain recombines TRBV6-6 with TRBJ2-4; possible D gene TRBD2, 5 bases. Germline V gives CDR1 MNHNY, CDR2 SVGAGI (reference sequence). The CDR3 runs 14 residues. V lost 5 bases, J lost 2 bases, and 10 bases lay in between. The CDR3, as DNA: TGTGCCAGCAGTCAAACGGGATCCAAAAACATTCAGTACTTC. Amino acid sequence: CASSQTGSKNIQYF.

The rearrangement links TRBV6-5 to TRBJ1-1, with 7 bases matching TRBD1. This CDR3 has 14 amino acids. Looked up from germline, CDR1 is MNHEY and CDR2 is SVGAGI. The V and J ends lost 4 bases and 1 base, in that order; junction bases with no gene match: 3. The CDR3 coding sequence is TGTGCCAGCAGTTGGGGACAGCGGAACACTGAAGCTTTCTTT. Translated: CASSWGQRNTEAFF.

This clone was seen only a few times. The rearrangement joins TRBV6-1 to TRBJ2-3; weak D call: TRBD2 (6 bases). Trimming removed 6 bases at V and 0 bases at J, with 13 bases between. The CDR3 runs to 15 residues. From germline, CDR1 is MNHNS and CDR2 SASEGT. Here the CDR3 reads CASSFSGVSTDTQYF. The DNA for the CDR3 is TGTGCCAGCAGCTTCTCGGGGGTGAGCACAGATACGCAGTATTTT.

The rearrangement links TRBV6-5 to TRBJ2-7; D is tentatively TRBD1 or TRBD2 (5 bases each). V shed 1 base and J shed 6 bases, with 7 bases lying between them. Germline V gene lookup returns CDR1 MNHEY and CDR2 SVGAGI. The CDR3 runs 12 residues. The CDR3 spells CASSYFGGEQYF. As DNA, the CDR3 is TGTGCCAGCAGTTACTTTGGGGGCGAGCAGTACTTC.

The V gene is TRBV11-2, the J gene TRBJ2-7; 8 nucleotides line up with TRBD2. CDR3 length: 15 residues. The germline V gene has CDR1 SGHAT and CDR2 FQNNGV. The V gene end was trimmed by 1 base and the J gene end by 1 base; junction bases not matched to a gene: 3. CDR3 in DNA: TGTGCCAGCAGCTTAGGACTAGCGATGTCCTACGAGCAGTACTTC. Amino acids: CASSLGLAMSYEQYF.

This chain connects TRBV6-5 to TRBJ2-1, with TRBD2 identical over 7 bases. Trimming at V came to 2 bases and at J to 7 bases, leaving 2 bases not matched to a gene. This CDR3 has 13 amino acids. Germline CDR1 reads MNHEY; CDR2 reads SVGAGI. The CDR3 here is CASSYGLGNEQFF. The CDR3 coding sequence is TGTGCCAGCAGTTACGGACTAGGGAATGAGCAGTTCTTC.

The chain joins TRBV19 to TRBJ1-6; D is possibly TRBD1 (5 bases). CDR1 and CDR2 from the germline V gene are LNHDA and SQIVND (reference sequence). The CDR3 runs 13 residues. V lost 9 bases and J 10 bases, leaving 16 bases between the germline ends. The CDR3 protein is CASSESGPSPLHF. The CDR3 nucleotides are TGTGCCAGCTCCGAATCAGGGCCATCACCCCTCCACTTT.

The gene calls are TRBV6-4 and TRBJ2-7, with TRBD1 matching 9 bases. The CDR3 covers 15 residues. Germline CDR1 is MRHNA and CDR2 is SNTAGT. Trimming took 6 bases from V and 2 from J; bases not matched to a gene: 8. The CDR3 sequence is CASRVDRGSPYEQYF. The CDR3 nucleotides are TGTGCCAGCAGAGTTGACAGGGGGTCCCCCTACGAGCAGTACTTC.

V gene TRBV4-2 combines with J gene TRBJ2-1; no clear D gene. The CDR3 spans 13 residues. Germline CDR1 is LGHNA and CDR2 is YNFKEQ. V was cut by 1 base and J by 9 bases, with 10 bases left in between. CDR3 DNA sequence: TGTGCCAGCAGCCAAGTCCCCGAGTCTGAGCAGTTCTTC. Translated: CASSQVPESEQFF.

CDR3 DNA: TGTGCCAGCAGCTTACCGGGACACGGGGAAAAACTGTTTTTT. Encoded protein: CASSLPGHGEKLFF. The chain couples TRBV5-6 to TRBJ1-4; possibly TRBD1 for D (6 bases). CDR1 SGHDT and CDR2 YYEEEE come from the germline V gene. Trimming stripped 2 bases from V and 8 bases from J, with 13 bases between. This CDR3 region has 14 residues.

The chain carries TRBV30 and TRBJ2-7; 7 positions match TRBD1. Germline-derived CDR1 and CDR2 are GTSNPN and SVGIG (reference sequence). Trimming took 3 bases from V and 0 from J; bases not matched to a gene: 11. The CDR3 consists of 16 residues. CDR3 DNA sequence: TGTGCCTGGAGGAGGGGAAGGACAGGTAGCTCCTACGAGCAGTACTTC. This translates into CAWRRGRTGSSYEQYF. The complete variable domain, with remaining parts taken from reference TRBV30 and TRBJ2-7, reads SQTIHQWPATLVQPVGSPLSLECTVEGTSNPNLYWYRQAAGRGLQLLFYSVGIGQISSEVPQNLSASRPQDRQFILSSKKLLLSDSGFYLCAWRRGRTGSSYEQYFGPGTRLTVT.

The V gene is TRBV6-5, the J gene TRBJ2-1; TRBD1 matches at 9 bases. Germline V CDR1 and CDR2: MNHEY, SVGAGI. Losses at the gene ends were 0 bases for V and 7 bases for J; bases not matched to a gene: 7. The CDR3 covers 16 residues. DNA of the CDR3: TGTGCCAGCAGTTACTCGCTCGGACAGGGGTGGAATGAGCAGTTCTTC. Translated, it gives CASSYSLGQGWNEQFF.

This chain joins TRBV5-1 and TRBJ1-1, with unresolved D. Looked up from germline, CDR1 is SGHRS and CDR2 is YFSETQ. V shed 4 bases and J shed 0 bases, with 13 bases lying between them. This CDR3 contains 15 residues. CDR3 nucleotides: TGCGCCAGCAGCCAGACTGAGATCCTGAACACTGAAGCTTTCTTT. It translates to CASSQTEILNTEAFF.

As DNA, the CDR3 is TGTGCCAGCAGCCGCCTCGGACAGGGCGAGGATTCACCCCTCCACTTT. Its translation: CASSRLGQGEDSPLHF. The genes are TRBV14 and TRBJ1-6; 8 bases line up with TRBD1. Germline V gene sequence: CDR1 SGHDN, CDR2 FVKESK. Germline trimming cut 4 bases from V and 8 bases from J; bases unmatched to any gene: 10. The length of the CDR3 is 16 residues.

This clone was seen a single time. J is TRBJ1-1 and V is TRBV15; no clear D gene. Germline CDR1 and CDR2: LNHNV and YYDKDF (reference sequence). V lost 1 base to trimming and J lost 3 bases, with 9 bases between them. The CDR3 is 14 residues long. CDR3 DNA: TGTGCCACCAGCAGAGTCCGGGCGGACACTGAAGCTTTCTTT. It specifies CATSRVRADTEAFF.

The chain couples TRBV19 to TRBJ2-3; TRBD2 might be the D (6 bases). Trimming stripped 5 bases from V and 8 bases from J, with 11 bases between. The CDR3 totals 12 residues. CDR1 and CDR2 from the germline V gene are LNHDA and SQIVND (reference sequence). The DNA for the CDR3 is TGTGCCAGTAGTGGCGGGGCAGGTACGCAGTATTTT. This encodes CASSGGAGTQYF.

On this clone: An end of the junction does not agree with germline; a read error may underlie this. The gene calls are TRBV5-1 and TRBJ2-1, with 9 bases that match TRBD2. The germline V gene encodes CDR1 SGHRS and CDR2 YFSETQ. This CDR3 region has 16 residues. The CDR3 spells CASRLRAGGTGNEQFF. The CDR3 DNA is TGCGCCAGCCGCTTGAGAGCGGGAGGAACTGGCAATGAGCAGTTCTTC.

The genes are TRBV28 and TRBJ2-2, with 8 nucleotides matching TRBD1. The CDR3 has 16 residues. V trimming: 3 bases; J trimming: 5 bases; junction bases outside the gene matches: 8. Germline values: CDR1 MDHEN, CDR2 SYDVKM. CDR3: CASSLGRGPVTGELFF. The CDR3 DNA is TGTGCCAGCAGTTTGGGCAGGGGGCCAGTAACCGGGGAGCTGTTTTTT.

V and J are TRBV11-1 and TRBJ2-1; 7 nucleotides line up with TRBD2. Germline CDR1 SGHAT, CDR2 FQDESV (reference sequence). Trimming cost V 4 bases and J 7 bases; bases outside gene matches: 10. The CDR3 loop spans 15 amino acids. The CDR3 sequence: CASSSSGRGKNEQFF. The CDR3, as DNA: TGTGCCAGCAGCTCCTCGGGGCGGGGGAAGAATGAGCAGTTCTTC.

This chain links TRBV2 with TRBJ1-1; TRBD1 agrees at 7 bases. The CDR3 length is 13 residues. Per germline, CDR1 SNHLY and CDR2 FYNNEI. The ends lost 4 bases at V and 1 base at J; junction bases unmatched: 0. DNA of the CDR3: TGTGCCAGCAGTGGACAGGGGAACACTGAAGCTTTCTTT. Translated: CASSGQGNTEAFF.

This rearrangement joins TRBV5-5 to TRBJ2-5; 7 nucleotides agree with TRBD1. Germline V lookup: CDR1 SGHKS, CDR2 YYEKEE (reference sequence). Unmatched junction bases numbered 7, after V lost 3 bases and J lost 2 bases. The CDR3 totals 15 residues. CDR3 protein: CASSYRDRSQETQYF. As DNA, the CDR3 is TGTGCCAGCAGCTACCGGGACAGAAGTCAAGAGACCCAGTACTTC.

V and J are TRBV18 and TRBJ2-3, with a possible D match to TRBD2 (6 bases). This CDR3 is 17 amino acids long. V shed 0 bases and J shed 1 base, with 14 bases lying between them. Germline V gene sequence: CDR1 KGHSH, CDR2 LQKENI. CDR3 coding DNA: TGTGCCAGCTCACCACCGAACCACGGGAGCGGCACAGATACGCAGTATTTT. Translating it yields CASSPPNHGSGTDTQYF.

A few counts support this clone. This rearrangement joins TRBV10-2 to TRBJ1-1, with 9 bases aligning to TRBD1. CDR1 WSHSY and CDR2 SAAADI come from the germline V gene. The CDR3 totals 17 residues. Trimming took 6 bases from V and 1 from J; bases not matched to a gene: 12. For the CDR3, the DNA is TGCGCCAGCAGGGGGACAGGGTCAAGGAATTGGAACACTGAAGCTTTCTTT. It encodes CASRGTGSRNWNTEAFF.

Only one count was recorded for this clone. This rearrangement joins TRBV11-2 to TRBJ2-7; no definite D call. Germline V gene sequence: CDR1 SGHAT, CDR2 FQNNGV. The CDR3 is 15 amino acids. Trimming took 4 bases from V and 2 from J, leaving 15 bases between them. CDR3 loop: CASSYPWARTYEQYF. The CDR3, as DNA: TGTGCCAGCAGCTACCCTTGGGCGCGAACCTACGAGCAGTACTTC.

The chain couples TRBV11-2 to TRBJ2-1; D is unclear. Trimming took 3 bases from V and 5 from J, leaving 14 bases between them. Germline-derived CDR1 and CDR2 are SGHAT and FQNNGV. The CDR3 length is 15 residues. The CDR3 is CASSLQPRPDNEQFF. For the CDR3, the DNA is TGTGCCAGCAGCTTGCAGCCCCGGCCCGACAATGAGCAGTTCTTC.

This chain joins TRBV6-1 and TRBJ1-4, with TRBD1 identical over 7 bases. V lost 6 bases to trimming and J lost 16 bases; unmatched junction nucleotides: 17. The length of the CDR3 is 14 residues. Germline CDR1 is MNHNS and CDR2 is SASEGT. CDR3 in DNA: TGTGCCAGCAGACCGGACAGGACTACCACCGCGAGGTTTTTT. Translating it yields CASRPDRTTTARFF.

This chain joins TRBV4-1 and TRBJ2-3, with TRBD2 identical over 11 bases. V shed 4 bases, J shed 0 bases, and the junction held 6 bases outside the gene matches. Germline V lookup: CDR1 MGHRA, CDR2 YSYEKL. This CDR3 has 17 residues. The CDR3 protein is CASSLFRLAGSTDTQYF. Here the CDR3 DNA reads TGCGCCAGCAGCCTTTTCCGACTAGCGGGAAGCACAGATACGCAGTATTTT.